The rows below give T cell receptor beta chains drawn from one sample of a study of blood T cell repertoires in COVID-19. Assay: immunoSEQ multiplex PCR; the TCRdb copy retains only in-frame clones and omits some. This table has some 170,000 clones, more than 80% appearing once. Material: PBMCs or T cells enriched from blood (not recorded which). These receptors came from a middle-aged man who had recovered from COVID-19. The CDR3 runs from the conserved cysteine through the conserved F or W. D genes are given only for firm matches. Size values are once, few and many counts, or a class for expanded clones, and some rows have none.

v_call	j_call	d_call	clone_size	cdr3_nt	cdr3_aa
TRBV24-1	TRBJ2-1	.	.	TGTGCCACCAGTGATTTACCAGACAATGAGCAGTTCTTC	CATSDLPDNEQFF
TRBV29-1	TRBJ2-7	.	.	TGCAGCGTTGAGTACTCCCCCAACGAGCAGTACTTC	CSVEYSPNEQYF
TRBV5-1	TRBJ2-1	TRBD2	few	TGCGCCAGCAGTGTTCAAGCGGGGGGCAGTCACAATGAGCAGTTCTTC	CASSVQAGGSHNEQFF
TRBV6-1	TRBJ2-7	TRBD1	.	TGTGCCAGCAGTGACCCAGGGGGCTACGAGCAGTACTTC	CASSDPGGYEQYF
TRBV5-1	TRBJ1-1	TRBD1	.	TGCGCCAGCAGCGTGGGGACAGGGGGGAAAAAAGTCTCAGCTTTCTTT	CASSVGTGGKKVSAFF
TRBV19	TRBJ1-2	.	.	TGTGCCAGTAATTCCGGAGGCCTTAACTATGGCTACACCTTC	CASNSGGLNYGYTF
TRBV6-1	TRBJ2-7	.	.	TGTGCCAGCAGTGAAACAGCCGGCTACGAGCAGTACTTC	CASSETAGYEQYF
TRBV14	TRBJ2-2	.	once	TGTGCCAGCAGCCAAGATCGTGGGGGACACCGGGAGCTGTTTTTT	CASSQDRGGHRELFF
TRBV27	TRBJ2-3	.	.	TGTGCCAGCAGCCGACAATTTTCAGATACGCAGTATTTT	CASSRQFSDTQYF
TRBV7-9	TRBJ1-2	.	.	TGTGCCAGCAGCTTAGGGATGGGGGGACCGAACTATGGCTACACCTTC	CASSLGMGGPNYGYTF
TRBV23-1	TRBJ1-3	TRBD1	.	TGCGCCAGCAGTCACCCGGACAGGCATTCCTCTGGAAACACCATATATTTT	CASSHPDRHSSGNTIYF
TRBV30	TRBJ2-4	.	.	TGTGCCTCTACGGGAGAATTAGCCAAAAACATTCAGTACTTC	CASTGELAKNIQYF
TRBV19	TRBJ1-5	.	.	TGTGCCAGTAGCCCCCGAGCAGGGCTTAATCAGCCCCAGCATTTT	CASSPRAGLNQPQHF
TRBV5-1	TRBJ2-6	TRBD1	few	TGCGCCAGCAGCTGGTACAGGGGTGCTGGGGCCAACGTCCTGACTTTC	CASSWYRGAGANVLTF
TRBV30	TRBJ1-1	TRBD1	once	TGTGCCTGGAGGCGACAGGGGACCGTGAACACTGAAGCTTTCTTT	CAWRRQGTVNTEAFF
TRBV12-5	TRBJ2-3	.	.	TGTGCTAGTGGGTTGACAGTGAGCACAGATACGCAGTATTTT	CASGLTVSTDTQYF
TRBV5-1	TRBJ2-3	.	.	TGCGCCAGCACCACCACCAGAAGTAGCACAGATACGCAGTATTTT	CASTTTRSSTDTQYF
TRBV10-3	TRBJ2-7	.	.	TGTGCCATCAGACGGGAACGCGAGCAGTACTTC	CAIRREREQYF
TRBV5-4	TRBJ2-3	.	.	TGTGCCAGCAGCTTGGACGGTAGCACAGATACGCAGTATTTT	CASSLDGSTDTQYF
TRBV19	TRBJ2-2	.	.	TGTGCCAGTAGTATACGGGGGGCAGGCGGGGAGCTGTTTTTT	CASSIRGAGGELFF
TRBV19	TRBJ2-7	TRBD2	.	TGTGCCAGTAGTACTAGCGGGAAAAGCTCCTACGAGCAGTACTTC	CASSTSGKSSYEQYF
TRBV6-5	TRBJ1-1	.	.	TGTGCCAGCAGTTACTGGGGGGAGACAGCTGAAGCTTTCTTT	CASSYWGETAEAFF
TRBV5-5	TRBJ2-7	TRBD1	.	TGTGCCAGCAGCGCTGCAACAGGGGCCTACGAGCAGTACTTC	CASSAATGAYEQYF
TRBV30	TRBJ2-1	TRBD1	.	TGTGCCTGGAGTGTAAAAGGACAGGACAATGAGCAGTTCTTC	CAWSVKGQDNEQFF
TRBV9	TRBJ2-2	.	.	TGTGCCAGCAGCGTAGCTAACACAGCCACCGGGGAGCTGTTTTTT	CASSVANTATGELFF
TRBV11-2	TRBJ2-5	TRBD2	.	TGTGCCAGCAGCTCCGGCGGGGCCTCGGGGGGGACCCAGTACTTC	CASSSGGASGGTQYF
TRBV2	TRBJ2-2	.	.	TGTGCCAGCAGTGCCGGGATCACCGGGGAGCTGTTTTTT	CASSAGITGELFF
TRBV28	TRBJ1-5	.	.	TGTGCCAGCAGGCGGTTTACCCAGCAGCCCCAGCATTTT	CASRRFTQQPQHF
TRBV11-2	TRBJ1-1	.	.	TGTGCCAGCAGCCGTGTCTTGGGGGCATACACTGAAGCTTTCTTT	CASSRVLGAYTEAFF
TRBV6-5	TRBJ2-5	.	.	TGTGCCAGCAGCCACCCCCCGGAGGAGACCCAGTACTTC	CASSHPPEETQYF
TRBV5-1	TRBJ1-2	TRBD1	.	TGCGCCAGCAGCTTGGTATCCAGGACAGGGGGCGCGGGAGGCTACACCTTC	CASSLVSRTGGAGGYTF
TRBV30	TRBJ2-3	TRBD2	.	TGTGCCTCGAACCAACTAGCGGGTAGCACAGATACGCAGTATTTT	CASNQLAGSTDTQYF
TRBV11-2	TRBJ1-6	TRBD1	.	TGTGCCAGCAGCTTAGATCCATTTCTACAGGGGTCGGGGGATTCACCCCTCCACTTT	CASSLDPFLQGSGDSPLHF
TRBV5-8	TRBJ2-2	.	.	TGTGCCAGCCATACAGGGATGAACACCGGGGAGCTGTTTTTT	CASHTGMNTGELFF
TRBV19	TRBJ1-1	TRBD1	few	TGTGCCAGTAGTAGGACAGGGGAAAGCACTGAAGCTTTCTTT	CASSRTGESTEAFF
TRBV28	TRBJ2-3	.	.	TGTGCCAGCAGTTGGGGCAACACAGATACGCAGTATTTT	CASSWGNTDTQYF
TRBV7-9	TRBJ2-7	.	.	TGTGCCAGCAGCGATTCGGACAGAACCTACGAGCAGTACTTC	CASSDSDRTYEQYF
TRBV19	TRBJ2-1	TRBD1	.	TGTGCCAGTAGCACCGGACAGGGGATATACAATGAGCAGTTCTTC	CASSTGQGIYNEQFF
TRBV2	TRBJ2-4	TRBD1	few	TGTGCCACCGAGACAGGGACCAAAAACATTCAGTACTTC	CATETGTKNIQYF
TRBV5-1	TRBJ1-2	.	.	TGCGCCAGCAGCTTGTTACGGAGAAATGGCTACACCTTC	CASSLLRRNGYTF
TRBV18	TRBJ1-2	.	.	TGTGCCAGCTCCCCCGACAGTGCCTATGGCTACACCTTC	CASSPDSAYGYTF